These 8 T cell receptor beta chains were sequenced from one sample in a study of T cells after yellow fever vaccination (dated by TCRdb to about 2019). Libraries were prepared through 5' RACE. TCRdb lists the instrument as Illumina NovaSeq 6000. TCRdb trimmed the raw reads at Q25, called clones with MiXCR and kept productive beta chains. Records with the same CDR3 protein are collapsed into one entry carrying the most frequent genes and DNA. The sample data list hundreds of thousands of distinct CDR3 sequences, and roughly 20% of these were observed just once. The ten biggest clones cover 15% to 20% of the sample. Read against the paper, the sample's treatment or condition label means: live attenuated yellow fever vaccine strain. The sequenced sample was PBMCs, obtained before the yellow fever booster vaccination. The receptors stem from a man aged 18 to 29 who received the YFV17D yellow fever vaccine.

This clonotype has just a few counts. CDR3 sequence: CASSIPTGYNEQFF. The CDR3 DNA reads as TGCGCCAGCAGCATCCCGACAGGTTACAATGAGCAGTTCTTC. The chain uses TRBV5-1 and TRBJ2-1; D perhaps matches TRBD1 (6 bases). This CDR3 has 14 amino acids. V lost 4 bases to trimming and J lost 4 bases, with 12 bases between them. Germline V gene sequence: CDR1 SGHRS, CDR2 YFSETQ.

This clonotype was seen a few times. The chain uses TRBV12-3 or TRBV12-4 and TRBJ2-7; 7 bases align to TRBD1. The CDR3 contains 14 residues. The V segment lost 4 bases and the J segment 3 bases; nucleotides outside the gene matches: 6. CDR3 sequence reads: CASSSTGSNYEQYF. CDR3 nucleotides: TGTGCCAGCAGTTCGACAGGGTCTAACTACGAGCAGTACTTC.

CDR3 loop: CASRKGLAGSYEQYV. The DNA for the CDR3 is TGTGCCAGCAGGAAAGGGCTAGCGGGCTCCTACGAGCAGTACGTC. V is TRBV6-1 and J is TRBJ2-7; 8 nucleotides line up with TRBD2. CDR1 is MNHNS, CDR2 SASEGT, per germline. The V gene end was trimmed by 6 bases and the J gene end by 0 bases; junction bases not matched to a gene: 7. The CDR3 runs 15 residues.

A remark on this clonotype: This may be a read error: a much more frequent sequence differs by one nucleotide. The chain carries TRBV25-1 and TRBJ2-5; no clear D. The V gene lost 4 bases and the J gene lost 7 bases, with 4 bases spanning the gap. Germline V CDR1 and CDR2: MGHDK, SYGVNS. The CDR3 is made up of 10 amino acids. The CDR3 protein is CASSGGTQYF. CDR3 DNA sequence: TGTGCCAGCAGTGGAGGGACCCAGTACTTC.

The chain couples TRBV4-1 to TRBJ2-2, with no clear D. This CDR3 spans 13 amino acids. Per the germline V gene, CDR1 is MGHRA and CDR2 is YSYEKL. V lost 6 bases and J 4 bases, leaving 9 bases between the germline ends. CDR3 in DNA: TGCGCCAGCAGTGCACTTACCACCGGGGAGCTGTTTTTT. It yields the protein CASSALTTGELFF.

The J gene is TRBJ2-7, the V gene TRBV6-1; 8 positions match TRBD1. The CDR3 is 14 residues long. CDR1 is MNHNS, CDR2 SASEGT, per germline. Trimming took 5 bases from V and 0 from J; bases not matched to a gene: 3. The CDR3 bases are TGTGCCAGCAGTTCCACAGGGGGCTCCTACGAGCAGTACGTC. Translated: CASSSTGGSYEQYV.

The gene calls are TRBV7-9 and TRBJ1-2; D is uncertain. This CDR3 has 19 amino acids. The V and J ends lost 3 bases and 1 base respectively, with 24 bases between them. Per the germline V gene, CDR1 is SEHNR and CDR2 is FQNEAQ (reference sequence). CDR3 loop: CASSFGFGTNPRSNYGYTF. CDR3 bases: TGTGCCAGCAGCTTTGGTTTCGGTACTAACCCAAGGAGTAACTATGGCTACACCTTC.

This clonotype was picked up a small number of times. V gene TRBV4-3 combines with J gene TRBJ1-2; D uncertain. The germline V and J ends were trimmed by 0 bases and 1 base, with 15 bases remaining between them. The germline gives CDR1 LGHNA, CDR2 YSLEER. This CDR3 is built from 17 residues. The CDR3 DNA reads TGCGCCAGCAGCCAAGAATTTGGCGAGGCGGGTAACTATGGCTACACCTTC. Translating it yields CASSQEFGEAGNYGYTF.